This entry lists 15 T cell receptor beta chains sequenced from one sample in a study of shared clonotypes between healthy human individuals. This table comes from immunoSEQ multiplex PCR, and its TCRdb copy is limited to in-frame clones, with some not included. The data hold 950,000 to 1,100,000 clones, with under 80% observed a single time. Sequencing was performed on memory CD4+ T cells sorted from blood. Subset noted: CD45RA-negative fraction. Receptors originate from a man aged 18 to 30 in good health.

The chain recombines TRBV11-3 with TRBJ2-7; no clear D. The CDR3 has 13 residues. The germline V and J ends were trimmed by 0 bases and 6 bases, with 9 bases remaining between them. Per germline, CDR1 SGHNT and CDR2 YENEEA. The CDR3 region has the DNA TGTGCCAGCAGCTTAGATCCCCGGGCCGAGCAGTACTTC. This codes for CASSLDPRAEQYF.

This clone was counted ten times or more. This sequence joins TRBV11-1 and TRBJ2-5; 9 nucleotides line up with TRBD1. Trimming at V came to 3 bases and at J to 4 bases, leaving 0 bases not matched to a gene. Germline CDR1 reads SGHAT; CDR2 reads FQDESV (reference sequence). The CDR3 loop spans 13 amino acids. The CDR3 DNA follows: TGTGCCAGCAGCTTGGACAGGGGAGAGACCCAGTACTTC. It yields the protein CASSLDRGETQYF.

Here the CDR3 reads CASSLRTGGDTEAFF. The CDR3 region has the DNA TGCGCCAGCAGCTTGAGGACAGGGGGGGACACTGAAGCTTTCTTT. The chain uses TRBV5-1 and TRBJ1-1, with 10 bases that match TRBD1. The V segment lost 1 base and the J segment 3 bases; nucleotides outside the gene matches: 3. The CDR3 extends over 15 amino acids. CDR1 SGHRS and CDR2 YFSETQ come from the germline V gene. The whole variable domain, filled in from reference TRBV5-1 and TRBJ1-1, reads KAGVTQTPRYLIKTRGQQVTLSCSPISGHRSVSWYQQTPGQGLQFLFEYFSETQRNKGNFPGRFSGRQFSNSRSEMNVSTLELGDSALYLCASSLRTGGDTEAFFGQGTRLTVV.

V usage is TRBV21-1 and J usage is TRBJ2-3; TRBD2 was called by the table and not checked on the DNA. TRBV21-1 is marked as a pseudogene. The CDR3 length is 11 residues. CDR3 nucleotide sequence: TGTGCCAGCAGCAATCCCACTATTAAGTATTTT. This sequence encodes CASSNPTIKYF.

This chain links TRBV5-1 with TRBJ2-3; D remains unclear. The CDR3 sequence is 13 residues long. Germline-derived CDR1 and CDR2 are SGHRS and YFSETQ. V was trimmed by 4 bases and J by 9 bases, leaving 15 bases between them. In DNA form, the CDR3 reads TGCGCCAGCAGCCCCGGTCTCCTTGGGACGCAGTATTTT. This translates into CASSPGLLGTQYF.

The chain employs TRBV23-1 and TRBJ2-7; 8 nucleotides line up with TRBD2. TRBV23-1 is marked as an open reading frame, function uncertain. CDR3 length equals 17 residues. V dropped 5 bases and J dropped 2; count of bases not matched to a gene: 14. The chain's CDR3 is CASSKYGATSVTYEQYF. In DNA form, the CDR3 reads TGCGCCAGCAGTAAGTATGGTGCGACTAGCGTTACCTACGAGCAGTACTTC.

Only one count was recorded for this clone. CDR3 sequence (DNA): TGTGCCAGCAGCAGAGGCGGATACACTGAAGCTTTCTTT. It yields the protein CASSRGGYTEAFF. The chain recombines TRBV2 with TRBJ1-1; D is undetermined. CDR1 and CDR2 (germline): SNHLY, FYNNEI. The CDR3 runs 13 residues. V was cut by 6 bases and J by 3 bases, with 11 bases left in between.

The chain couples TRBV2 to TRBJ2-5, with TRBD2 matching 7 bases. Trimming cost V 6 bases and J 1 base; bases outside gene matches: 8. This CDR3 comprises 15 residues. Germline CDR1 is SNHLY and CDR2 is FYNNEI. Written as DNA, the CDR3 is TGTGCCAGCAGGGGCCCTAGCGGAATCCAAGAGACCCAGTACTTC. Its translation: CASRGPSGIQETQYF. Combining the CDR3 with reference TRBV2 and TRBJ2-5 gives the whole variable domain EPEVTQTPSHQVTQMGQEVILRCVPISNHLYFYWYRQILGQKVEFLVSFYNNEISEKSEIFDDQFSVERPDGSNFTLKIRSTKLEDSAMYFCASRGPSGIQETQYFGPGTRLLVL.

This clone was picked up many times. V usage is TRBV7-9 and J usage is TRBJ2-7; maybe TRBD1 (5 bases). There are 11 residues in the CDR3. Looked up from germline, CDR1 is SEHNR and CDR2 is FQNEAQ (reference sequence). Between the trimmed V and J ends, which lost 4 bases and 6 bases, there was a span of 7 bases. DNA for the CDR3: TGTGCCAGCAGCTCAGGGCTCGAGCAGTACTTC. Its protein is CASSSGLEQYF.

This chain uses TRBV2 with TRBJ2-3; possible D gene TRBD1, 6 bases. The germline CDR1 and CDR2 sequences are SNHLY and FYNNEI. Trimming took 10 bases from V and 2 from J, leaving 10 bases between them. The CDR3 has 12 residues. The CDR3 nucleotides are TGTGCCACCAGACAGGACACAGATACGCAGTATTTT. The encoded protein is CATRQDTDTQYF.

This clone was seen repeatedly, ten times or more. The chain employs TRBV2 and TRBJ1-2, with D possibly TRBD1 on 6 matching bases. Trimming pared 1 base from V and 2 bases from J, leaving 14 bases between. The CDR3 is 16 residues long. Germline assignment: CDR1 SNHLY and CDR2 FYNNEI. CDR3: CASSEGRGAQNYGYTF. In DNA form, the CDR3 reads TGTGCCAGCAGTGAAGGCCGGGGGGCGCAGAACTATGGCTACACCTTC. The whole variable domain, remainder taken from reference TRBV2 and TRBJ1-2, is EPEVTQTPSHQVTQMGQEVILRCVPISNHLYFYWYRQILGQKVEFLVSFYNNEISEKSEIFDDQFSVERPDGSNFTLKIRSTKLEDSAMYFCASSEGRGAQNYGYTFGSGTRLTVV.

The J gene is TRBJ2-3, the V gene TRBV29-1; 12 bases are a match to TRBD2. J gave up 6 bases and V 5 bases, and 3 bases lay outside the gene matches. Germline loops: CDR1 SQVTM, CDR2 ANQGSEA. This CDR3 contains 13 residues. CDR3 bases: TGCAGCGTTCGGACTAGCGGGGCTGATACGCAGTATTTT. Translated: CSVRTSGADTQYF.

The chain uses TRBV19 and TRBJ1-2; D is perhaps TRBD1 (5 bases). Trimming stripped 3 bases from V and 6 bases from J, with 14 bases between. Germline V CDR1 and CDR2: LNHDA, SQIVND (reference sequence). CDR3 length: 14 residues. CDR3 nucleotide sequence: TGTGCCAGTAGTATCGGGGGAAGGGTTGATGGCTACACCTTC. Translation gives CASSIGGRVDGYTF.

The CDR3 spells CASRRDLGTGELFF. Here the CDR3 DNA reads TGTGCCAGCCGAAGAGACCTTGGGACCGGGGAGCTGTTTTTT. J is TRBJ2-2 and V is TRBV7-9; D call uncertain. Trimming took off 8 bases at V and 5 bases at J, with 15 bases between the two ends. CDR1 is SEHNR and CDR2 is FQNEAQ in the germline V gene (reference sequence). This CDR3 has 14 amino acids.

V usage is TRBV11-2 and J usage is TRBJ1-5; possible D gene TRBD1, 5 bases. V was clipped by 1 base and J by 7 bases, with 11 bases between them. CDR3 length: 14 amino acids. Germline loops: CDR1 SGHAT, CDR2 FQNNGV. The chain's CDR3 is CASSLVGGTQPQHF. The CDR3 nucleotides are TGTGCCAGCAGCTTAGTTGGGGGAACGCAGCCCCAGCATTTT.